The clone carrying this T cell receptor beta chain was counted between two and nine times. Germline V gene data show CDR1 as SEHNR and CDR2 as FQNEAQ (reference sequence). The V segment lost 5 bases and the J segment 3 bases; nucleotides outside the gene matches: 7. This CDR3 has 15 residues. This entry comes from a study of T-cell memory formation after mild COVID-19. TCRdb re-called the 5' RACE reads through MiXCR, storing one row per CDR3 protein. The sample has more than 75,000 distinct CDR3 sequences; about 23% are singletons. Source material: PBMCs or a T cell subset sorted from them (not recorded which). This chain uses TRBV7-9 with TRBJ2-1; TRBD1 matches 7 bases. This TCR was recovered from a man aged 18 to 29 who had mild COVID-19 (a few samples of this study predate the infection). Cell type and time point are not known. The CDR3 spells CASSQDRPVYNEQFF. In DNA, the CDR3 is TGTGCCAGCAGCCAGGACAGGCCAGTCTACAATGAGCAGTTCTTC. The complete variable domain, with remaining parts taken from reference TRBV7-9 and TRBJ2-1, reads DTGVSQNPRHKITKRGQNVTFRCDPISEHNRLYWYRQTLGQGPEFLTYFQNEAQLEKSRLLSDRFSAERPKGSFSTLEIQRTEQGDSAMYLCASSQDRPVYNEQFFGPGTRLTVL.